These T cell receptor beta chains were read from a single sample in a study of blood T cell repertoires in COVID-19. The repertoire was sequenced with immunoSEQ multiplex PCR; TCRdb's copy has only in-frame clones and lacks some. The data hold 130,000 or so clones, with roughly 84% observed a single time. Specimen: PBMCs or T cells enriched from blood (not recorded which). These receptor sequences come from a woman aged 30 to 39 who had recovered from COVID-19. The CDR3 runs from the conserved cysteine through the conserved F or W. The D gene is left open where the match is weak. Clone sizes are given selectively: once, few, many, or a class where the clone is expanded.

cdr3_aa: CASKGGAGRQVETQYF
cdr3_nt: TGTGCCAGCAAAGGGGGGGCCGGAAGACAGGTAGAGACCCAGTACTTC
v_call: TRBV2
d_call: .
clone_size: .
j_call: TRBJ2-5

cdr3_aa: CASSQGPTQTDGYTF
cdr3_nt: TGTGCCAGCAGCCAAGGTCCGACACAGACAGATGGCTACACCTTC
v_call: TRBV3-1/TRBV3-2
d_call: .
clone_size: .
j_call: TRBJ1-2

cdr3_aa: CASSLVGQDYGYTF
cdr3_nt: TGTGCCAGCAGCCTGGTGGGACAAGACTATGGCTACACCTTC
v_call: TRBV5-4
d_call: .
clone_size: .
j_call: TRBJ1-2

cdr3_aa: CSVEASGHPYEQYF
cdr3_nt: TGCAGCGTTGAGGCTAGCGGGCACCCCTACGAGCAGTACTTC
v_call: TRBV29-1
d_call: TRBD2
clone_size: .
j_call: TRBJ2-7

cdr3_aa: CASSPISRVMSDTQYF
cdr3_nt: TGTGCCAGCAGCCCCATAAGCAGGGTTATGTCAGATACGCAGTATTTT
v_call: TRBV7-3
d_call: .
clone_size: .
j_call: TRBJ2-3

cdr3_aa: CASRGQTSSYEQYF
cdr3_nt: TGTGCCAGCAGGGGACAGACGAGCTCCTACGAGCAGTACTTC
v_call: TRBV2
d_call: TRBD1
clone_size: few
j_call: TRBJ2-7

cdr3_aa: CASSPSTGTSALNEQYF
cdr3_nt: TGTGCCAGCAGCCCATCCACCGGGACTAGCGCTTTAAACGAGCAGTACTTC
v_call: TRBV9
d_call: TRBD2
clone_size: .
j_call: TRBJ2-7

cdr3_aa: CAISEPGQGGGYEQYF
cdr3_nt: TGTGCCATCAGTGAGCCAGGACAGGGGGGGGGATACGAGCAGTACTTC
v_call: TRBV10-3
d_call: TRBD1
clone_size: .
j_call: TRBJ2-7

cdr3_aa: CASSYSASTPYEQYF
cdr3_nt: TGTGCCAGCAGTTACTCGGCTAGTACCCCCTACGAGCAGTACTTC
v_call: TRBV6-5
d_call: .
clone_size: .
j_call: TRBJ2-7

cdr3_aa: CASTDRTHMNTEAFF
cdr3_nt: TGTGCCAGTACGGACAGGACCCACATGAACACTGAAGCTTTCTTT
v_call: TRBV19
d_call: TRBD1
clone_size: .
j_call: TRBJ1-1

cdr3_aa: CASKVGFRSYEQYF
cdr3_nt: TGTGCCAGCAAGGTGGGCTTCCGCTCCTACGAGCAGTACTTC
v_call: TRBV6-5
d_call: .
clone_size: .
j_call: TRBJ2-7

cdr3_aa: CASSLNFPPRLAKNIQYF
cdr3_nt: TGTGCCAGCAGCTTGAACTTCCCCCCGAGACTAGCCAAAAACATTCAGTACTTC
v_call: TRBV5-6
d_call: .
clone_size: few
j_call: TRBJ2-4

cdr3_aa: CASSDGTGVTDTQYF
cdr3_nt: TGTGCCAGCAGTGACGGGACAGGGGTAACAGATACGCAGTATTTT
v_call: TRBV2
d_call: TRBD1
clone_size: .
j_call: TRBJ2-3

cdr3_aa: CASSVGGLSTDTQYF
cdr3_nt: TGTGCCAGCAGCGTAGGCGGCCTTAGCACAGATACGCAGTATTTT
v_call: TRBV9
d_call: .
clone_size: .
j_call: TRBJ2-3

cdr3_aa: CASGFGTSQFF
cdr3_nt: TGTGCTAGTGGTTTCGGGACTTCGCAGTTCTTC
v_call: TRBV12-5
d_call: .
clone_size: .
j_call: TRBJ2-1

cdr3_aa: CASSTGQSSPLHF
cdr3_nt: TGTGCCAGCAGCACCGGACAGTCTTCACCCCTCCACTTT
v_call: TRBV7-9
d_call: .
clone_size: .
j_call: TRBJ1-6

cdr3_aa: CASSTWTSPGELFF
cdr3_nt: TGTGCCAGCAGCACCTGGACTAGCCCCGGGGAGCTGTTTTTT
v_call: TRBV9
d_call: TRBD2
clone_size: .
j_call: TRBJ2-2

cdr3_aa: CAWSVQFTEAFF
cdr3_nt: TGTGCCTGGAGTGTACAATTCACTGAAGCTTTCTTT
v_call: TRBV30
d_call: .
clone_size: .
j_call: TRBJ1-1

cdr3_aa: CATSRAVETGELFF
cdr3_nt: TGTGCCACCAGCAGAGCGGTGGAGACCGGGGAGCTGTTTTTT
v_call: TRBV15
d_call: .
clone_size: .
j_call: TRBJ2-2

cdr3_aa: CASIPARGYGYTF
cdr3_nt: TGTGCCAGCATCCCGGCTAGGGGCTATGGCTACACCTTC
v_call: TRBV6-6
d_call: .
clone_size: .
j_call: TRBJ1-2

cdr3_aa: CASSSYGEATSGRYNEQFF
cdr3_nt: TGTGCCAGCAGCTCTTATGGAGAGGCGACTAGCGGGCGATACAATGAGCAGTTCTTC
v_call: TRBV7-2
d_call: TRBD2
clone_size: .
j_call: TRBJ2-1

cdr3_aa: CASSTGATHGYTF
cdr3_nt: TGTGCCAGCAGCACAGGGGCCACCCATGGCTACACCTTC
v_call: TRBV3-1/TRBV3-2
d_call: TRBD1
clone_size: .
j_call: TRBJ1-2

cdr3_aa: CASSEGVAGGSKNIQYF
cdr3_nt: TGTGCCAGCAGTGAAGGGGTAGCGGGAGGGAGCAAAAACATTCAGTACTTC
v_call: TRBV6-1
d_call: TRBD2
clone_size: .
j_call: TRBJ2-4

cdr3_aa: CASEPGSGAWNEQFF
cdr3_nt: TGCGCCAGCGAGCCCGGTAGCGGGGCCTGGAATGAGCAGTTCTTC
v_call: TRBV5-1
d_call: TRBD2
clone_size: once
j_call: TRBJ2-1

cdr3_aa: CATSDSRDKKQIQFF
cdr3_nt: TGTGCCACCAGTGATTCCCGGGACAAAAAACAAATCCAGTTCTTC
v_call: TRBV24-1
d_call: .
clone_size: .
j_call: TRBJ2-1

cdr3_aa: CASGRGTNQPQHF
cdr3_nt: TGTGCCAGCGGGAGGGGTACCAATCAGCCCCAGCATTTT
v_call: TRBV6-5
d_call: .
clone_size: .
j_call: TRBJ1-5

cdr3_aa: CASSPEEDSPLHF
cdr3_nt: TGTGCCAGCAGCCCAGAGGAGGATTCACCCCTCCACTTT
v_call: TRBV28
d_call: .
clone_size: .
j_call: TRBJ1-6

cdr3_aa: CASSLSLALTRDTQYF
cdr3_nt: TGTGCCAGCAGCTTATCCCTAGCACTAACCCGGGATACGCAGTATTTT
v_call: TRBV11-2
d_call: .
clone_size: few
j_call: TRBJ2-3

cdr3_aa: CSVAPSGAYEQYF
cdr3_nt: TGCAGCGTTGCCCCTAGCGGGGCCTACGAGCAGTACTTC
v_call: TRBV29-1
d_call: TRBD2
clone_size: .
j_call: TRBJ2-7

cdr3_aa: CAISLTGQTHEQYF
cdr3_nt: TGTGCCATCTCCTTGACAGGGCAGACACACGAGCAGTACTTC
v_call: TRBV2
d_call: TRBD1
clone_size: many
j_call: TRBJ2-7

cdr3_aa: CASSVSPSSGNTIYF
cdr3_nt: TGTGCCAGCAGCGTATCACCCAGCTCTGGAAACACCATATATTTT
v_call: TRBV9
d_call: .
clone_size: .
j_call: TRBJ1-3

cdr3_aa: CASSLVTGGYTF
cdr3_nt: TGTGCCAGCAGCTTAGTCACGGGGGGCTACACCTTC
v_call: TRBV7-8
d_call: .
clone_size: once
j_call: TRBJ1-2

cdr3_aa: CASSPTGSLQDTQYF
cdr3_nt: TGTGCCAGCAGTCCGACAGGGTCCCTCCAGGATACGCAGTATTTT
v_call: TRBV6-5
d_call: TRBD1
clone_size: few
j_call: TRBJ2-3

cdr3_aa: CASSTGQGYEQYF
cdr3_nt: TGTGCCAGCAGCACCGGACAGGGGTACGAGCAGTACTTC
v_call: TRBV7-2
d_call: TRBD1
clone_size: .
j_call: TRBJ2-7

cdr3_aa: CTSSHWAAINQPQHF
cdr3_nt: TGCACCAGCAGCCATTGGGCAGCAATCAATCAGCCCCAGCATTTT
v_call: TRBV1
d_call: .
clone_size: .
j_call: TRBJ1-5

cdr3_aa: CASSLTGFVAFF
cdr3_nt: TGTGCCAGCAGTTTGACAGGGTTTGTGGCTTTCTTT
v_call: TRBV28
d_call: TRBD1
clone_size: .
j_call: TRBJ1-1

cdr3_aa: CASSALGAGPSYEQYF
cdr3_nt: TGTGCCAGCAGCGCCCTAGGAGCGGGCCCCTCCTACGAGCAGTACTTC
v_call: TRBV7-2
d_call: .
clone_size: few
j_call: TRBJ2-7

cdr3_aa: CASSQPHGEGRSDTQYF
cdr3_nt: TGTGCCAGCAGCCAGCCCCATGGGGAGGGCCGGTCAGATACGCAGTATTTT
v_call: TRBV4-2
d_call: TRBD2
clone_size: .
j_call: TRBJ2-3

cdr3_aa: CASSFQADPTDTQYF
cdr3_nt: TGTGCCAGCAGCTTCCAAGCGGACCCCACAGATACGCAGTATTTT
v_call: TRBV11-2
d_call: .
clone_size: .
j_call: TRBJ2-3

cdr3_aa: CASSYFASGRKGLAKNIQYF
cdr3_nt: TGTGCCAGCAGCTACTTCGCTAGCGGGAGAAAAGGGCTAGCCAAAAACATTCAGTACTTC
v_call: TRBV13
d_call: TRBD2
clone_size: .
j_call: TRBJ2-4

cdr3_aa: CASSPSGSIRGTDTQYF
cdr3_nt: TGCGCCAGCAGCCCATCGGGGTCCATAAGAGGCACAGATACGCAGTATTTT
v_call: TRBV4-3
d_call: .
clone_size: .
j_call: TRBJ2-3

cdr3_aa: CASTRTNPYEQYF
cdr3_nt: TGTGCCAGTACCCGGACTAATCCCTACGAGCAGTACTTC
v_call: TRBV19
d_call: .
clone_size: .
j_call: TRBJ2-7

cdr3_aa: CASSQGRTGVITGELFF
cdr3_nt: TGCGCCAGCAGCCAAGGTAGAACGGGAGTAATCACCGGGGAGCTGTTTTTT
v_call: TRBV4-3
d_call: .
clone_size: .
j_call: TRBJ2-2